These 32 T cell receptor beta chains came from one sample sequenced in a study of blood T cell repertoires in COVID-19. Libraries were prepared by immunoSEQ multiplex PCR; TCRdb keeps only in-frame clonotypes and omits some of them. Of 200,000 to 250,000 clones listed, just over 85% are singletons. Sequenced material: PBMCs or T cells enriched from blood (not recorded which). The receptors come from a man aged 35 to 55 who had recovered from COVID-19.

The J gene is TRBJ2-7, the V gene TRBV7-9; 10 nucleotides align to TRBD1. This CDR3 has 18 residues. The ends lost 5 bases at V and 2 bases at J; junction bases unmatched: 15. Germline CDR1 and CDR2: SEHNR and FQNEAQ (reference sequence). The CDR3 loop is CASSTTRQGASPAYEQYF. The DNA for the CDR3 is TGTGCCAGCAGCACAACTCGACAGGGGGCAAGTCCGGCCTACGAGCAGTACTTC.

The chain employs TRBV28 and TRBJ1-5, with D hard to call. The CDR3 totals 12 residues. The germline V gene has CDR1 MDHEN and CDR2 SYDVKM. V was trimmed by 5 bases and J by 7 bases, leaving 9 bases between them. DNA of the CDR3: TGTGCCAGCAGTATTGTAGAACAGCCCCAGCATTTT. This gives the protein CASSIVEQPQHF. The whole variable domain, remainder taken from reference TRBV28 and TRBJ1-5, is DVKVTQSSRYLVKRTGEKVFLECVQDMDHENMFWYRQDPGLGLRLIYFSYDVKMKEKGDIPEGYSVSREKKERFSLILESASTNQTSMYLCASSIVEQPQHFGDGTRLSIL.

For the CDR3, the DNA is TGTGCCAGCAGCTTAGTTAGCGGCTCTGGAAACACCATATATTTT. Translated: CASSLVSGSGNTIYF. The rearrangement links TRBV7-2 to TRBJ1-3; the D is unclear. This CDR3 region has 15 residues. In germline, CDR1 is SGHTA, CDR2 FQGNSA. The V gene lost 1 base and the J gene lost 0 bases, with 7 bases spanning the gap. The whole variable domain, remainder taken from reference TRBV7-2 and TRBJ1-3, is GAGVSQSPSNKVTEKGKDVELRCDPISGHTALYWYRQSLGQGLEFLIYFQGNSAPDKSGLPSDRFSAERTGGSVSTLTIQRTQQEDSAVYLCASSLVSGSGNTIYFGEGSWLTVV.

The chain employs TRBV2 and TRBJ2-7; 13 nucleotides match TRBD2. The CDR3 contains 17 residues. With 10 bases clipped from V and 1 base from J, the junction kept 13 bases outside the gene matches. The V gene's germline CDR1 is SNHLY and CDR2 FYNNEI. CDR3 sequence reads: CAIPLAGGPVGSYEQYF. Written as DNA, the CDR3 is TGTGCCATTCCACTAGCGGGAGGGCCGGTGGGGTCCTACGAGCAGTACTTC. The whole variable domain, remainder taken from reference TRBV2 and TRBJ2-7, is EPEVTQTPSHQVTQMGQEVILRCVPISNHLYFYWYRQILGQKVEFLVSFYNNEISEKSEIFDDQFSVERPDGSNFTLKIRSTKLEDSAMYFCAIPLAGGPVGSYEQYFGPGTRLTVT.

This rearrangement joins TRBV27 to TRBJ2-1, with 9 nucleotides matching TRBD1. Trimming at V came to 5 bases and at J to 0 bases, leaving 5 bases not matched to a gene. The length of the CDR3 is 16 residues. Germline-derived CDR1 and CDR2 are MNHEY and SMNVEV (reference sequence). The CDR3 spells CASSAQGAASYNEQFF. The CDR3, as DNA: TGTGCCAGCAGTGCACAGGGGGCGGCCTCCTACAATGAGCAGTTCTTC.

V gene TRBV5-4 combines with J gene TRBJ1-1; D might be TRBD1 (5 bases). The CDR3 covers 13 residues. Germline V CDR1 and CDR2: SGHNT, YYREEE (reference sequence). Deletions cut 2 bases from V and 4 bases from J, with 9 bases between. DNA for the CDR3: TGTGCCAGCAGCTTATGGCAGGGCACTGAAGCTTTCTTT. It translates to CASSLWQGTEAFF.

This clone has just a few counts. This chain connects TRBV20-1 to TRBJ1-5, with D unresolved. Germline CDR1 reads DFQATT; CDR2 reads SNEGSKA (reference sequence). The CDR3 contains 11 residues. The ends were cut back, 6 bases at V and 7 bases at J, with 10 bases in the middle. This CDR3 reads CSAADMQPQHF. The CDR3 DNA follows: TGCAGTGCCGCGGATATGCAGCCCCAGCATTTT.

The gene calls are TRBV19 and TRBJ2-1; D gene unclear. With 7 bases removed from V and 6 bases from J, the gap between germline ends came to 13 bases. This CDR3 comprises 13 residues. Germline V lookup: CDR1 LNHDA, CDR2 SQIVND (reference sequence). CDR3 amino acids: CASIQQGGNEQFF. The CDR3 DNA sequence: TGTGCCAGTATCCAGCAAGGCGGCAATGAGCAGTTCTTC. Drawing the rest from reference TRBV19 and TRBJ2-1, the complete variable domain is DGGITQSPKYLFRKEGQNVTLSCEQNLNHDAMYWYRQDPGQGLRLIYYSQIVNDFQKGDIAEGYSVSREKKESFPLTVTSAQKNPTAFYLCASIQQGGNEQFFGPGTRLTVL.

V is TRBV18 and J is TRBJ1-4; D might be TRBD1 (6 bases). This CDR3 is 14 amino acids long. Germline loops: CDR1 KGHSH, CDR2 LQKENI. Trimming cost V 3 bases and J 8 bases, with 13 bases left between them. The CDR3 protein is CASSPPGQSEKLFF. The CDR3 bases are TGTGCCAGCTCACCTCCGGGACAATCGGAAAAACTGTTTTTT.

The chain recombines TRBV4-3 with TRBJ1-4, with TRBD1 identical over 9 bases. There are 16 residues in the CDR3. The germline gives CDR1 LGHNA, CDR2 YSLEER. The ends lost 3 bases at V and 8 bases at J; junction bases unmatched: 10. CDR3 coding DNA: TGCGCCAGCAGCCAGGGACAGGGTTTCTTTGGCGAAAAACTGTTTTTT. Protein product: CASSQGQGFFGEKLFF.

This chain connects TRBV11-2 to TRBJ2-7; D may be TRBD1 (6 bases). V dropped 0 bases and J dropped 6 bases, with 15 bases sitting between them. There are 15 residues in the CDR3. Germline V lookup: CDR1 SGHAT, CDR2 FQNNGV. The CDR3 region is CASSLERQGNPEQYF. CDR3 nucleotides: TGTGCCAGCAGCTTAGAGCGGCAGGGGAACCCCGAGCAGTACTTC.

The genes are TRBV7-9 and TRBJ2-2; D is possibly TRBD1 (6 bases). V dropped 3 bases and J dropped 3 bases, with 11 bases sitting between them. CDR1 and CDR2 from the germline V gene are SEHNR and FQNEAQ (reference sequence). The CDR3 has 15 amino acids. Here the CDR3 DNA reads TGTGCCAGCAGCTTGACAGGTCCCCACACCGGGGAGCTGTTTTTT. It yields the protein CASSLTGPHTGELFF.

The chain links TRBV19 to TRBJ2-7; 7 nucleotides align to TRBD1. The junction had 11 bases not matched to a gene; V was cut back by 5 bases and J by 4 bases. The germline gives CDR1 LNHDA, CDR2 SQIVND (reference sequence). The CDR3 is 15 residues long. CDR3 in DNA: TGTGCCAGTAGTGTAGGGGGCGACGTAAGTTACGAGCAGTACTTC. It encodes CASSVGGDVSYEQYF.

This chain joins TRBV27 and TRBJ1-5; D not resolved. With 0 bases removed from V and 5 bases from J, the gap between germline ends came to 8 bases. Germline loops: CDR1 MNHEY, CDR2 SMNVEV (reference sequence). The CDR3 covers 14 residues. CDR3 sequence reads: CASSLSNSYQPQHF. Here the CDR3 DNA reads TGTGCCAGCAGTTTATCGAACAGTTATCAGCCCCAGCATTTT.

CDR3 loop: CASSGGPGRYYGYTF. The CDR3 DNA reads as TGTGCCAGCAGCGGAGGGCCGGGACGTTACTATGGCTACACCTTC. This sequence joins TRBV21-1 and TRBJ1-2. TRBV21-1 is a known pseudogene. This CDR3 has 15 amino acids.

J is TRBJ1-2 and V is TRBV7-2; the D is unclear. The CDR3 contains 14 residues. Trimming left V 4 bases short and J 8 bases short, with 17 bases between. Germline assignment: CDR1 SGHTA and CDR2 FQGNSA. The CDR3 protein is CASSSKEAYRGYTF. The CDR3 DNA reads as TGTGCCAGCAGCTCGAAAGAGGCCTATCGGGGCTACACCTTC.

This clone was found once. The genes are TRBV4-1 and TRBJ2-5; 10 bases map to TRBD2. V was clipped by 5 bases and J by 5 bases; unmatched bases: 5. The CDR3 contains 14 residues. Germline V gives CDR1 MGHRA, CDR2 YSYEKL. CDR3 sequence reads: CASSALAGYETQYF. DNA for the CDR3: TGCGCCAGCAGCGCACTAGCGGGGTACGAGACCCAGTACTTC.

This clone was recorded a few times. The chain recombines TRBV6-1 with TRBJ1-6; D is possibly TRBD1 (6 bases). This CDR3 is built from 17 residues. Trimming took off 7 bases at V and 0 bases at J, with 16 bases between the two ends. The germline CDR1 and CDR2 sequences are MNHNS and SASEGT. CDR3 amino acids: CASTESLGGSYNSPLHF. The CDR3 nucleotides read TGTGCCAGCACTGAGAGTTTAGGGGGCTCCTATAATTCACCCCTCCACTTT.

The rearrangement joins TRBV7-2 to TRBJ1-1; D is possibly TRBD1 (5 bases). Germline V gene data show CDR1 as SGHTA and CDR2 as FQGNSA. The germline V and J ends were trimmed by 2 bases and 8 bases, with 18 bases remaining between them. The CDR3 extends over 15 amino acids. The CDR3 sequence: CASSLSYRREEEAFF. In nucleotides, the CDR3 is TGTGCCAGCAGCTTAAGTTACAGGAGGGAAGAAGAAGCTTTCTTT. The variable domain in full, with the rest retrieved from reference TRBV7-2 and TRBJ1-1, is GAGVSQSPSNKVTEKGKDVELRCDPISGHTALYWYRQSLGQGLEFLIYFQGNSAPDKSGLPSDRFSAERTGGSVSTLTIQRTQQEDSAVYLCASSLSYRREEEAFFGQGTRLTVV.

The rearrangement joins TRBV19 to TRBJ2-7; 9 bases match TRBD1. Germline lookup yields CDR1 LNHDA and CDR2 SQIVND (reference sequence). Trimming cost V 5 bases and J 2 bases; bases outside gene matches: 4. The CDR3 runs to 14 residues. This CDR3 reads CASSEGQGTYEQYF. The CDR3 coding sequence is TGTGCCAGTAGTGAGGGACAGGGAACCTACGAGCAGTACTTC.

The table lists this clone with a count of one. The chain recombines TRBV4-1 with TRBJ2-7, with TRBD1 as a possible D gene (6 bases). Germline V gene lookup returns CDR1 MGHRA and CDR2 YSYEKL. The CDR3 extends over 13 amino acids. The ends were cut back, 0 bases at V and 7 bases at J, with 10 bases in the middle. The CDR3 bases are TGCGCCAGCAGCCAAGACAGGGGTAAAGAGCAGTACTTC. Its protein is CASSQDRGKEQYF.

There are a few counts of this clone. CDR3 sequence reads: CASSLDRYYGYTF. The DNA of the CDR3 is TGTGCCAGCAGCTTAGATCGGTATTATGGCTACACCTTC. The chain recombines TRBV11-2 with TRBJ1-2; D is unclear. V was clipped by 0 bases and J by 5 bases, with 7 bases between them. The V gene's germline CDR1 is SGHAT and CDR2 FQNNGV. This CDR3 spans 13 amino acids.

V and J are TRBV10-3 and TRBJ2-3, with TRBD2 matching 9 bases. Losses at the gene ends were 4 bases for V and 4 bases for J; bases not matched to a gene: 6. The CDR3 spans 15 residues. Germline V CDR1 and CDR2: ENHRY, SYGVKD. The CDR3 sequence: CAISATRGGADTQYF. The DNA of the CDR3 is TGTGCCATCAGTGCCACGCGGGGGGGGGCAGATACGCAGTATTTT.

The chain couples TRBV12-3 or TRBV12-4 to TRBJ1-1, with 7 nucleotides matching TRBD1. The CDR3 is 12 residues long. Germline trimming cut 8 bases from V and 5 bases from J; bases unmatched to any gene: 5. The chain's CDR3 is CASPGGGTEAFF. The CDR3, as DNA: TGTGCCAGCCCAGGGGGTGGGACTGAAGCTTTCTTT.

This clone appeared once. This chain joins TRBV4-3 and TRBJ2-1; TRBD1 matches at 12 bases. Germline V gene sequence: CDR1 LGHNA, CDR2 YSLEER. Trimming at V came to 3 bases and at J to 8 bases, leaving 8 bases not matched to a gene. CDR3 length equals 16 residues. The CDR3 here is CASSQDRDRGRDEQFF. For the CDR3, the DNA is TGCGCCAGCAGCCAGGACCGGGACAGGGGGCGGGATGAGCAGTTCTTC.

The rearrangement joins TRBV6-5 to TRBJ2-7; 7 bases map to TRBD1. The CDR3 covers 14 residues. The trim removed 6 bases at V and 0 bases at J, leaving 5 bases unmatched. CDR1 and CDR2 from the germline V gene are MNHEY and SVGAGI. The DNA for the CDR3 is TGTGCCAGCAGCTCGGACAGGACCTCCTACGAGCAGTACTTC. Encoded protein: CASSSDRTSYEQYF.

The CDR3 here is CSVVPAGYETQYF. In DNA form, the CDR3 reads TGCAGCGTTGTACCAGCAGGGTATGAGACCCAGTACTTC. The chain joins TRBV29-1 to TRBJ2-5; D perhaps matches TRBD1 (5 bases). The CDR3 has 13 residues. Germline-derived CDR1 and CDR2 are SQVTM and ANQGSEA. V was cut by 4 bases and J by 5 bases, with 14 bases left in between.

V is TRBV6-2 or TRBV6-3 and J is TRBJ2-7; 11 bases map to TRBD2. There are 17 residues in the CDR3. After removal of 2 bases from V and 0 bases from J, the junction contained 6 bases not matched to a gene. Germline loops: CDR1 MNHEY, CDR2 SVGEGT. The CDR3 region is CASSYPLAGASSYEQYF. The DNA of the CDR3 is TGTGCCAGCAGTTACCCACTAGCGGGGGCCAGCTCCTACGAGCAGTACTTC.

V gene TRBV15 combines with J gene TRBJ2-7; D ambiguous. CDR3 length: 13 amino acids. Per germline, CDR1 LNHNV and CDR2 YYDKDF (reference sequence). The V and J ends lost 0 bases and 3 bases respectively, with 6 bases between them. This chain's CDR3 is CATSRDRSYEQYF. The CDR3 DNA follows: TGTGCCACCAGCAGAGACAGAAGCTACGAGCAGTACTTC.

The chain recombines TRBV29-1 with TRBJ1-5; 9 nucleotides align to TRBD1. Germline CDR1 reads SQVTM; CDR2 reads ANQGSEA. Losses at the gene ends were 6 bases for V and 9 bases for J; bases not matched to a gene: 9. The CDR3 spans 13 residues. CDR3 sequence reads: CSVGTGRTGPQHF. The CDR3 region has the DNA TGCAGCGTGGGGACAGGGCGTACCGGGCCCCAGCATTTT.

The DNA for the CDR3 is TGTGCCAGCAGCCCCCGGTTTAGCGGGAGTTACGAGCAGTACTTC. Amino acids: CASSPRFSGSYEQYF. The rearrangement links TRBV28 to TRBJ2-7, with 9 bases lining up with TRBD2. Trimming removed 6 bases from V and 4 bases from J; junction bases left unmatched: 10. CDR3 size: 15 residues. CDR1 MDHEN and CDR2 SYDVKM come from the germline V gene.

The chain uses TRBV14 and TRBJ2-1; 8 bases agree with TRBD2. Germline V gene sequence: CDR1 SGHDN, CDR2 FVKESK. This CDR3 comprises 13 residues. V lost 7 bases to trimming and J lost 12 bases; unmatched junction nucleotides: 11. CDR3 bases: TGTGCCAGCAAAAGAGCGGGAGACCTTGGGCAGTTCTTC. Its protein product is CASKRAGDLGQFF.